This TCR beta chain originates from a study of T-cell memory formation after mild COVID-19. Study conclusions and caveats: Still unconfirmed is whether the second-wave clones peaking on day 37 recognized SARS-CoV-2.

There are 16 residues in the CDR3. Trimming shortened V by 1 base and J by 4 bases, and 17 bases separated the two germline ends. CDR1 and CDR2 (germline): LGHNA, YSLEER. The TCR alpha and TCR beta cDNA libraries, bearing sample barcodes and UMIs, were generated by 5'RACE using constant-segment primers. TCRdb reprocessed the 5' RACE reads via MiXCR and lists one record per CDR3 protein. The table lists 300,000 to 400,000 distinct CDR3 sequences, 15% to 20% of them singletons. On this clonotype: Its antigen is currently unknown.

This TCR came from a man aged 18 to 35 who had mild COVID-19 (a few samples of this study predate the infection). Cell type and time point are not known. The V and J genes are TRBV4-3 and TRBJ2-7; tentative D call: TRBD2 (5 bases). The sequencing sample was made of PBMCs or a T cell subset sorted from them (not recorded which). CDR3 residues: CASSQVSGEGRYEQYF. The CDR3 DNA reads as TGCGCCAGCAGCCAAGTTTCTGGCGAGGGAAGGTACGAGCAGTACTTC.